Given below is one TCR beta chain in context. The data belong to a study of blood T cell repertoires in COVID-19. The wider study: In each case, the material was cDNA or gDNA derived from T cells, B-cell-depleted T cells, or PBMCs.

Germline assignment: CDR1 LNHNV and CDR2 YYDKDF (reference sequence). V was clipped by 6 bases and J by 0 bases, with 15 bases between them. The CDR3 loop spans 16 amino acids. Everyone who took part was roughly 18 to 89 years old, and they came from fewer than 25 US areas. Cohorts were based on clinical histories the participants reported. The authors' processing: Amplification of reference gene primers provided the estimated nucleated cell counts. Here immunoSEQ multiplex PCR was the method, and the copy in TCRdb shows in-frame clones only, minus some. V and J calls and clone size follow that table, whereas D and trimming were derived from the DNA. The sample yields some 460,000 clones, roughly 85% seen once.

The chain combines TRBV15 with TRBJ2-1, with D possibly being TRBD2 (5 bases). The clonotype comes from a woman in her late teens or twenties with acute COVID-19. Sequenced material: PBMCs or T cells enriched from blood (not recorded which). CDR3 sequence (DNA): TGTGCCACCAGGGTCACGACCCGGGGCTCCTACAATGAGCAGTTCTTC. Its protein is CATRVTTRGSYNEQFF.